This T cell receptor (beta chain) comes out of a study of vaccination and CD4 T cells after COVID-19 (dated by TCRdb to 2022 to 2024). Some background on the complete study: Convalescent patients had a positive SARS-CoV-2 result on nasal swab PCR, and of these patients, some ten had mild disease and one had severe disease. The convalescent cohort comprised six males and four females, including two Hispanic individuals, seven Caucasians, two Asians and one multiracial person. Two doses of either the Pfizer-BioNTech BNT162b2 vaccine (n=8) or the Moderna mRNA-1273 vaccine (n=2) were administered to participants. Post-COVID blood samples were collected from convalescent patients a median of roughly 100 days after diagnosis, with a range of about 30 to 170 days. The time from the second vaccine dose to post-vaccine blood sampling had a median of roughly 72 days and ranged from roughly 13 to 241 days. Overlapping spike peptide pools from SARS-CoV-2 and from the common cold coronaviruses HCoV-NL63, HCoV-OC43 and HCoV-229E were used as culture stimuli. As controls, cultures received a CEFX viral epitope pool (the positive control), an HIV-1 Nef peptide pool (the negative control), or no peptide at all. The spike-specific CD4+ TCR repertoire was compared before and after mRNA vaccination in about nine COVID-19 convalescent patients and a few infection-naive healthy vaccine recipients. Summary of the overall study and its limitations: The study included relatively few convalescent patients and did not analyze early timepoints after natural infection. The median count of SARS-CoV-2-reactive clonotypes went up from around 21 after infection to approximately 40 after vaccination, although the change was not significant. Nearly all vaccine-specific clones in convalescent patients (304 of 307) were mono-reactive for SARS-CoV-2 spike rather than cross-reactive with common cold coronaviruses. In convalescent patients, a median roughly 88% of post-vaccine SARS-CoV-2-reactive clones were detected only after vaccination, suggesting vaccine-specific priming.

Libraries were built with PCR. DNA from cultured CD4+ T cells underwent TCR sequencing with the Oncomine TCR Beta short-read assay at the Johns Hopkins FTIC core. The QIAamp micro DNA kit was used to extract genomic DNA from the cultured CD4+ T cells. Oncomine TCR Beta libraries from cultured CD4+ T cells were pooled with unique dual indexes and sequenced on an Illumina iSeq 100. The study's processing was this. Non-productive sequences were removed, and CDR3s that did not start with C, did not end with F or W, or were shorter than 7 amino acids were discarded. The MANAFEST web application was used to identify antigen-specific clonotypes by comparing peptide-stimulated wells against reference wells and other culture wells. To be called positive, a clone needed an FDR below 0.05, an odds ratio above 5, and a productive frequency above 0.1% in at least two of three replicate wells. A clonotype counted as cross-reactive if it showed significant expansion both in the SARS-CoV-2 spike wells and in at least one common cold coronavirus spike condition. Using R version 3.6.1, CDR3 homology was evaluated through Levenshtein distances (stringdist) along with unrooted phylogenetic trees (ape). TCRdb ran its own pipeline on the public reads, namely fastp trimming at Q25 and MiXCR clone calling, and kept in-frame beta chains. Each CDR3 protein appears once, grouped with its most common genes and DNA. TCRdb, rather than the study authors, made the V and J calls. The sample includes some 16,000 distinct CDR3 sequences, with around 53% observed a single time. Around 13% of the sample is taken by the ten largest.

This specimen's treatment or condition label, interpreted: roughly ten-day PBMC culture with coronavirus spike peptide pools or control peptides (ViraFEST assay). The study used the ViraFEST assay, which expanded antigen-specific T cells with peptide pools and then identified expanded clonotypes by TCR sequencing. The convalescent patients' positive SARS-CoV-2 PCR tests fell between March and December 2020, which was before the Alpha, Beta and Delta variants emerged in the United States. Each well held around 1.9 million PBMCs cultured with around 10 ug/ml peptide pools in IMDM containing approximately 5% human AB serum and 9 to 10 IU/ml IL-2. Half of the culture medium was replaced with fresh IL-2-containing medium on days 3 and 7. After around 11 days of culture, CD4+ T cells were isolated by negative selection with the EasySep CD4+ T cell isolation kit. PBMCs were separated from whole blood using Ficoll-Paque Plus gradient centrifugation and then either used fresh or cryopreserved at -140C. Triplicate wells were generally used for each culture condition.

This clonotype was seen a handful of times. The antigen this receptor binds is unknown. It has no much larger one-base neighbor in the sample; base qualities were not kept. V is shortened by 1 base, J by 5 bases, and the region joining them spans 11 bases. Including the terminal cysteine and phenylalanine, the CDR3 comprises 13 residues. Just the 39-base CDR3 DNA is kept, in frame starting at base 1. CDR1 and CDR2 (DFQATT, SNEGSKA) derive from the germline V gene (reference sequence). The specimen was CD4+ T cells from blood, cultured in vitro. The receptor was derived from a human donor who had recovered from COVID-19. The chain uses TRBV20-1 and TRBJ2-5, and perhaps TRBD1 as D gene, on 6 matching bases. CDR3 reads: CSARGSGVETQYF. The nucleotide sequence reads as follows: TGCAGTGCTAGAGGCTCAGGGGTCGAGACCCAGTACTTC.